Listed here are 2 T cell receptor beta chains from one sample, sequenced in a study of blood T cell repertoires in COVID-19. The method was immunoSEQ multiplex PCR; TCRdb's version includes in-frame clones alone and lacks a portion of them. This table has over 200,000 clones, over 80% appearing once. Specimen: peripheral blood. The source is a woman aged 25 to 45 with COVID-19, enrolled during active disease.

J is TRBJ2-1 and V is TRBV7-9; 8 bases agree with TRBD1. This CDR3 contains 16 residues. V lost 3 bases and J lost 1; bases outside the gene matches: 5. Germline-derived CDR1 and CDR2 are SEHNR and FQNEAQ (reference sequence). Here the CDR3 reads CASSFKGQASYNEQFF. The CDR3 coding sequence is TGTGCCAGCAGCTTCAAGGGACAGGCTTCCTACAATGAGCAGTTCTTC.

The V gene is TRBV2, the J gene TRBJ2-7, with D possibly TRBD2 on 6 matching bases. Germline V CDR1 and CDR2: SNHLY, FYNNEI. This CDR3 region has 15 residues. V was clipped by 5 bases and J by 7 bases, with 21 bases between them. CDR3: CASSFSGEGSWEQYF. The CDR3 DNA reads as TGTGCCAGCAGTTTTTCGGGAGAGGGTTCATGGGAGCAGTACTTC.